These 11 T cell receptor beta chains were sequenced from one sample in a study of neurological immune-mediated disorders. TCRdb passed the 5' RACE reads through MiXCR, listing each CDR3 protein once. The sample records roughly 56,000 distinct CDR3 sequences, 10% to 12% being singletons. Sequenced: PBMCs. The receptors here all came from a man in his 60s in good health.

This clonotype was seen ten or more times. V and J are TRBV20-1 and TRBJ1-1, with a weak D call TRBD1 (5 bases). CDR1 DFQATT and CDR2 SNEGSKA come from the germline V gene (reference sequence). CDR3 length: 14 amino acids. Trimming shortened V by 2 bases and J by 3 bases, and 13 bases separated the two germline ends. CDR3 nucleotides: TGCAGTGCTAGAAGGGCAGGGTTGGACACTGAAGCTTTCTTT. Encoded protein: CSARRAGLDTEAFF.

The sample holds many counts of this clonotype. The chain couples TRBV3-1 to TRBJ1-2; the D is unclear. CDR1 is LGHDT, CDR2 YNNKEL, per germline (reference sequence). The CDR3 has 14 amino acids. V was pared by 4 bases and J by 6 bases, with 15 bases between. Here the CDR3 reads CASSLLGQTHGYTF. The CDR3 DNA is TGTGCCAGCAGCCTTTTGGGCCAGACGCATGGCTACACCTTC.

This clonotype came up many times. V and J are TRBV20-1 and TRBJ2-3; perhaps D is TRBD1 or TRBD2 (5 bases each). Germline V gives CDR1 DFQATT, CDR2 SNEGSKA (reference sequence). Trimming took off 6 bases at V and 4 bases at J, with 23 bases between the two ends. CDR3 size: 16 residues. CDR3 DNA: TGCAGTGCCTTCACCACAGGTCCTTTCGGGGCAGATACGCAGTATTTT. Translated: CSAFTTGPFGADTQYF.

This clonotype was counted at least ten times. The chain joins TRBV20-1 to TRBJ1-6; TRBD1 is a possible D gene (5 bases). Germline CDR1 DFQATT, CDR2 SNEGSKA (reference sequence). This CDR3 has 17 residues. The ends were cut back, 0 bases at V and 0 bases at J, with 12 bases in the middle. The CDR3 spells CSAREEYRSSYNSPLHF. For the CDR3, the DNA is TGCAGTGCTAGAGAGGAGTACAGGAGCTCCTATAATTCACCCCTCCACTTT.

Ten or more counts support this clonotype. CDR3 DNA sequence: TGCAGTGCTAGAGATTATACTAGCGGGATCGGTGAGCAGTTCTTC. This gives the protein CSARDYTSGIGEQFF. V and J are TRBV20-1 and TRBJ2-1, with TRBD2 identical over 10 bases. This CDR3 spans 15 amino acids. With 0 bases clipped from V and 9 bases from J, the junction kept 8 bases outside the gene matches. The germline V gene has CDR1 DFQATT and CDR2 SNEGSKA (reference sequence).

The table lists this clonotype with many counts. The chain recombines TRBV10-3 with TRBJ2-3; 8 bases align to TRBD2. Trimming took 6 bases from V and 5 from J; bases not matched to a gene: 7. Germline CDR1 ENHRY, CDR2 SYGVKD. CDR3 length: 14 residues. CDR3 region: CAIRIGGVGDTQYF. CDR3 coding DNA: TGTGCCATCAGAATCGGGGGGGTAGGAGATACGCAGTATTTT.

This clonotype was counted at least ten times. The chain couples TRBV14 to TRBJ2-7; D gene unclear. Trimming pared 0 bases from V and 7 bases from J, leaving 10 bases between. The germline V gene has CDR1 SGHDN and CDR2 FVKESK. The CDR3 has 13 amino acids. The CDR3 here is CASSQDRSGEQYF. CDR3 in DNA: TGTGCCAGCAGCCAAGATCGGTCCGGGGAGCAGTACTTC. Full variable domain (remainder filled in from reference TRBV14 and TRBJ2-7): EAGVTQFPSHSVIEKGQTVTLRCDPISGHDNLYWYRRVMGKEIKFLLHFVKESKQDESGMPNNRFLAERTGGTYSTLKVQPAELEDSGVYFCASSQDRSGEQYFGPGTRLTVT.

This clonotype showed up many times. This chain connects TRBV15 to TRBJ2-3, with D possibly being TRBD1 (5 bases). With 4 bases removed from V and 0 bases from J, the gap between germline ends came to 14 bases. CDR1 is LNHNV, CDR2 YYDKDF, per germline (reference sequence). This CDR3 spans 16 amino acids. The CDR3 DNA reads as TGTGCCACCAGCACGTTCGTAGGGGCGAGCACAGATACGCAGTATTTT. The encoded protein is CATSTFVGASTDTQYF. The variable domain in full, with the rest retrieved from reference TRBV15 and TRBJ2-3, is DAMVIQNPRYQVTQFGKPVTLSCSQTLNHNVMYWYQQKSSQAPKLLFHYYDKDFNNEADTPDNFQSRRPNTSFCFLDIRSPGLGDTAMYLCATSTFVGASTDTQYFGPGTRLTVL.

This clonotype was picked up many times. V usage is TRBV7-2 and J usage is TRBJ1-1; 7 positions match TRBD1. The CDR3 is made up of 13 amino acids. V was clipped by 5 bases and J by 6 bases; unmatched bases: 6. Germline V gene data show CDR1 as SGHTA and CDR2 as FQGNSA. In DNA form, the CDR3 reads TGTGCCAGCAGCCGTTCGACAGGGTCTGAAGCTTTCTTT. Its protein product is CASSRSTGSEAFF.

Ten or more counts support this clonotype. Compared with germline, one end of the junction differs, possibly owing to a read error. The CDR3 DNA reads as TGTGCCAGCAGCCTAGCGCCTTGGTTGGGTTCACCCCTCCACTTT. Protein: CASSLAPWLGSPLHF. V gene TRBV7-2 combines with J gene TRBJ1-6; D is unclear. Germline V CDR1 and CDR2: SGHTA, FQGNSA. CDR3 length: 15 amino acids.

This clonotype was seen at least ten times. J is TRBJ2-1 and V is TRBV2, with D possibly being TRBD1 (5 bases). There are 16 residues in the CDR3. The germline CDR1 and CDR2 sequences are SNHLY and FYNNEI. The V end lost 6 bases, the J end lost 0 bases, and 15 bases lay between the germline ends. CDR3 DNA: TGTGCCAGCAGCCGGGCAGGGTACCCCTCCTACAATGAGCAGTTCTTC. It is translated as CASSRAGYPSYNEQFF.